This passage covers 9 T cell receptor beta chains from one sample sequenced in a study of CD8+CD57+ T cells in acquired aplastic anemia. For sequencing, patients were chosen who had shown expansion of CD8+CD57+ cells by flow cytometry. Genomic DNA constituted the template upon which TCR beta VDJ and CDR3 profiling was performed. TCRdb used MiXCR to reprocess the reads, holding one entry per CDR3 protein. The sample has about 160,000 distinct CDR3 sequences, about 70% seen once. The sample was sorted CD4+, CD8+, or CD8+CD57+ T cells (not recorded which) from PBMCs. The receptors were gathered from a human donor with aplastic anemia.

This clonotype has just a few counts. This chain joins TRBV20-1 and TRBJ2-5, with D perhaps matching TRBD1 or TRBD2 (6 bases each). Germline V gene data show CDR1 as DFQATT and CDR2 as SNEGSKA (reference sequence). This CDR3 has 14 amino acids. Trimming removed 3 bases from V and 2 bases from J, with 13 bases in between. Here the CDR3 DNA reads TGCAGTGCTAGGAGGGGGGACGGGCAAGAGACCCAGTACTTC. Translating it yields CSARRGDGQETQYF.

This clonotype was counted once. The chain links TRBV5-6 to TRBJ1-3; 8 positions agree with TRBD1. Germline V gene sequence: CDR1 SGHDT, CDR2 YYEEEE. J gave up 0 bases and V 4 bases, and 3 bases lay outside the gene matches. CDR3 length equals 15 residues. The CDR3 DNA reads as TGTGCCAGCAGCCGACAGGGGATCTCTGGAAACACCATATATTTT. Translating gives CASSRQGISGNTIYF.

J is TRBJ2-5 and V is TRBV29-1, with 7 nucleotides matching TRBD1. Trimming at V came to 6 bases and at J to 2 bases, leaving 9 bases not matched to a gene. The CDR3 length is 14 residues. CDR1 is SQVTM, CDR2 ANQGSEA, per germline. In DNA form, the CDR3 reads TGCAGCGTGTCCCTCCCAGGGGGTCAAGAGACCCAGTACTTC. Translated: CSVSLPGGQETQYF.

Comment on this clonotype: One end of the junction does not line up with germline, which may come from a read error. The chain carries TRBV5-5 and TRBJ2-1, with unresolved D. CDR3 size: 12 residues. Germline CDR1 and CDR2: SGHKS and YYEKEE (reference sequence). Written as DNA, the CDR3 is TGCGCCAGCAGCTTGGAAGACAATGAGCAGCTCTTC. It is translated as CASSLEDNEQLF.

About this clonotype: A much more abundant neighbour one base away suggests this may be a read error. The CDR3 end shows no conserved phenylalanine or tryptophan, and so a read error is likely. The J gene is TRBJ2-2, the V gene TRBV6-1; D not certain. Germline lookup yields CDR1 MNHNS and CDR2 SASEGT. The germline V and J ends were trimmed by 5 bases and 1 base, with 8 bases remaining between them. The CDR3 has 14 residues. The CDR3 DNA is TGTGCCAGCAGTTACTCGGGGAACACCGGGGAGCTGTTTCTT. This gives the protein CASSYSGNTGELFL.

The chain uses TRBV7-7 and TRBJ2-1, with TRBD2 as a possible D gene (6 bases). This CDR3 spans 13 amino acids. The V end lost 5 bases, the J end lost 6 bases, and 11 bases lay between the germline ends. Germline lookup yields CDR1 SSHAT and CDR2 FNYEAQ (reference sequence). The DNA of the CDR3 is TGTGCCAGCAGCGCGGGGACTTTCAATGAGCAGTTCTTC. Residues: CASSAGTFNEQFF.

The chain has TRBV25-1 and TRBJ2-3; TRBD1 aligns across 8 bases. Looked up from germline, CDR1 is MGHDK and CDR2 is SYGVNS. CDR3 length equals 17 residues. The junction had 12 bases not matched to a gene; V was cut back by 5 bases and J by 2 bases. The CDR3 DNA is TGTGCCAGCAGTCCAGGGGGCGGTTTCGGGGTCACAGATACGCAGTATTTT. Protein sequence: CASSPGGGFGVTDTQYF.

The chain uses TRBV7-4 and TRBJ2-7; D uncertain. Trimming stripped 5 bases from V and 4 bases from J, with 18 bases between. Germline CDR1 SGHVT, CDR2 SQSDAQ. The length of the CDR3 is 15 residues. CDR3 bases: TGTGCCAGCAGCCCCCCGAGCGACCCGACTTACGAGCAGTACTTC. Residues: CASSPPSDPTYEQYF.

The CDR3 here is CASSDPPGRTIYEQYF. Here the CDR3 DNA reads TGTGCCAGCAGCGACCCCCCGGGACGGACGATATACGAGCAGTACTTC. This rearrangement joins TRBV5-4 to TRBJ2-7; D may match TRBD1 or TRBD2 (5 bases each). V was pared by 4 bases and J by 4 bases, with 21 bases between. The CDR3 is made up of 16 amino acids. CDR1 and CDR2 (germline): SGHNT, YYREEE (reference sequence).